The 26 T cell receptor beta chains listed next were all sequenced from one sample in a study of cytomegalovirus exposure and HLA in healthy donors. PCR primers comprised 60 Vbeta and 13 Jbeta primers. TCRdb's copy holds only in-frame clones and misses some; the assay was immunoSEQ multiplex PCR. The repertoire has 100,000 to 150,000 clones, over 60% of them found once; the top ten carry 0.75% to 0.95%. The specimen was PBMCs. The receptor source for this set is a woman in her fifties or sixties in good health and CMV-seronegative.

This clone was seen a single time. This chain uses TRBV6-1 with TRBJ2-1; 7 nucleotides line up with TRBD1. V was clipped by 3 bases and J by 8 bases; unmatched bases: 4. The CDR3 length is 13 residues. Looked up from germline, CDR1 is MNHNS and CDR2 is SASEGT. The chain's CDR3 is CASSDVRGHEQFF. CDR3 DNA: TGTGCCAGCAGTGATGTAAGGGGGCATGAGCAGTTCTTC.

The rearrangement links TRBV5-1 to TRBJ2-7, with D perhaps TRBD1 (5 bases). CDR3 length equals 14 residues. Trimming left V 0 bases short and J 2 bases short, with 9 bases between. CDR1 and CDR2 from the germline V gene are SGHRS and YFSETQ. DNA for the CDR3: TGCGCCAGCAGCTTGGCTACAGGCACCTACGAGCAGTACTTC. It encodes CASSLATGTYEQYF. The full variable domain, in which reference TRBV5-1 and TRBJ2-7 provide the parts outside the CDR3, is KAGVTQTPRYLIKTRGQQVTLSCSPISGHRSVSWYQQTPGQGLQFLFEYFSETQRNKGNFPGRFSGRQFSNSRSEMNVSTLELGDSALYLCASSLATGTYEQYFGPGTRLTVT.

This clone has only a few counts. The chain combines TRBV18 with TRBJ2-6; possible D gene TRBD1, 5 bases. Trimming took off 2 bases at V and 0 bases at J, with 8 bases between the two ends. This CDR3 has 16 residues. Germline CDR1 KGHSH, CDR2 LQKENI. As DNA, the CDR3 is TGTGCCAGCTCACCAGACAGATACTCTGGGGCCAACGTCCTGACTTTC. Protein product: CASSPDRYSGANVLTF. The full variable domain, in which reference TRBV18 and TRBJ2-6 provide the parts outside the CDR3, is NAGVMQNPRHLVRRRGQEARLRCSPMKGHSHVYWYRQLPEEGLKFMVYLQKENIIDESGMPKERFSAEFPKEGPSILRIQQVVRGDSAAYFCASSPDRYSGANVLTFGAGSRLTVL.

V usage is TRBV2 and J usage is TRBJ1-5, with D maybe TRBD1 (5 bases). Trimming stripped 6 bases from V and 0 bases from J, with 9 bases between. This CDR3 spans 14 amino acids. Germline V gene sequence: CDR1 SNHLY, CDR2 FYNNEI. CDR3 residues: CASRQGLSNQPQHF. The CDR3 DNA reads TGTGCCAGCAGGCAGGGACTTAGCAATCAGCCCCAGCATTTT.

This clone has just one count. This chain links TRBV30 with TRBJ2-3; weak D call: TRBD2 (6 bases). The CDR3 extends over 17 amino acids. CDR1 and CDR2 (germline): GTSNPN, SVGIG (reference sequence). Between the trimmed V and J ends, which lost 0 bases and 8 bases, there was a span of 24 bases. The DNA for the CDR3 is TGTGCCTGGAGTGTAGATCCCGGGAGTGGGGTTTTCGGTACGCAGTATTTT. Its translation: CAWSVDPGSGVFGTQYF.

The J gene is TRBJ2-1, the V gene TRBV7-6, with 8 bases aligning to TRBD2. V was clipped by 1 base and J by 6 bases; unmatched bases: 11. The CDR3 length is 17 residues. Germline V gene sequence: CDR1 SGHVS, CDR2 FNYEAQ. In DNA form, the CDR3 reads TGTGCCAGCAGCTTAGAAGCGGGACTAGTGGGGTCCAATGAGCAGTTCTTC. Protein sequence: CASSLEAGLVGSNEQFF.

CDR3 nucleotides: TGCGCCACCTCAAACCAACTAGCGACCGTCACAGATACGCAGTATTTT. Its protein product is CATSNQLATVTDTQYF. V is TRBV5-1 and J is TRBJ2-3; 7 nucleotides agree with TRBD2. The CDR3 has 16 amino acids. V lost 9 bases and J lost 2; bases outside the gene matches: 15. The germline gives CDR1 SGHRS, CDR2 YFSETQ.

In this sample, this clone turned up once. The chain links TRBV9 to TRBJ1-2; the D is unclear. Germline loops: CDR1 SGDLS, CDR2 YYNGEE. V lost 0 bases, J lost 5 bases, and 11 bases lay in between. The CDR3 runs 14 residues. CDR3 in amino acids: CASSVESRGYGYTF. CDR3 coding DNA: TGTGCCAGCAGCGTAGAGAGCAGAGGGTATGGCTACACCTTC. The full variable domain, completed using reference TRBV9 and TRBJ1-2, is DSGVTQTPKHLITATGQRVTLRCSPRSGDLSVYWYQQSLDQGLQFLIQYYNGEERAKGNILERFSAQQFPDLHSELNLSSLELGDSALYFCASSVESRGYGYTFGSGTRLTVV.

CDR3 DNA sequence: TGTGCCATCAGTGATAAGGCGAAAGAAGGGAGTGAAAAACTGTTTTTT. Translating it yields CAISDKAKEGSEKLFF. The chain uses TRBV10-3 and TRBJ1-4, with unresolved D. There are 16 residues in the CDR3. Germline CDR1 is ENHRY and CDR2 is SYGVKD. V dropped 3 bases and J dropped 7 bases, with 18 bases sitting between them.

This clone was seen once. V gene TRBV5-4 combines with J gene TRBJ2-3, with TRBD2 identical over 11 bases. Trimming at V came to 5 bases and at J to 2 bases, leaving 4 bases not matched to a gene. The CDR3 loop spans 15 amino acids. CDR1 and CDR2 (germline): SGHNT, YYREEE (reference sequence). The CDR3 region is CASRGTSGHTDTQYF. The CDR3 nucleotides are TGTGCCAGCAGGGGGACTAGCGGCCACACAGATACGCAGTATTTT.

This clone showed up just a few times. The junction departs from the called germline gene at one end, perhaps through a read error. The sample contains more than one DNA sequence encoding this CDR3. The chain couples TRBV7-7 to TRBJ2-7; 9 bases match TRBD1. Germline V CDR1 and CDR2: SSHAT, FNYEAQ (reference sequence). The CDR3 spans 15 residues. The CDR3 DNA follows: TGTGCTAGCAGCTTAGGGACAGGGAGCTCCTACGAGCAGTACTTC. Encoded protein: CASSLGTGSSYEQYF.

This clone has more than one count but fewer than ten. This chain connects TRBV7-9 to TRBJ2-1, with 12 bases identical to TRBD2. Germline lookup yields CDR1 SEHNR and CDR2 FQNEAQ (reference sequence). With 5 bases clipped from V and 7 bases from J, the junction kept 6 bases outside the gene matches. The CDR3 sequence is 15 residues long. CDR3 nucleotide sequence: TGTGCCAGCAGCCAATGGACTAGCGGGGTTAATGAGCAGTTCTTC. This codes for CASSQWTSGVNEQFF.

The chain employs TRBV5-1 and TRBJ1-5, with 7 bases aligning to TRBD1. Trimming at V came to 4 bases and at J to 7 bases, leaving 11 bases not matched to a gene. The CDR3 consists of 15 residues. CDR1 and CDR2 from the germline V gene are SGHRS and YFSETQ. CDR3 bases: TGCGCCAGCAGCGTCGCAGGGGGTCCCATCCAGCCCCAGCATTTT. This codes for CASSVAGGPIQPQHF.

This clone occurred a few times. CDR3 in amino acids: CASSSVYGYTF. The CDR3, as DNA: TGTGCCAGTTCGAGCGTCTATGGCTACACCTTC. This rearrangement joins TRBV28 to TRBJ1-2; no reliable D call. This CDR3 has 11 amino acids. V was pared by 9 bases and J by 4 bases, with 9 bases between. Germline V gene data show CDR1 as MDHEN and CDR2 as SYDVKM.

The chain is built from TRBV11-2 and TRBJ1-5, with 8 bases fitting TRBD1. Germline CDR1 is SGHAT and CDR2 is FQNNGV. There are 13 residues in the CDR3. J was trimmed by 5 bases and V by 5 bases; bases with no gene match: 2. The CDR3 reads CASSLDRDQPQHF. The CDR3 DNA is TGTGCCAGCAGCCTGGACAGGGATCAGCCCCAGCATTTT.

This sequence joins TRBV11-2 and TRBJ2-5; weak D call: TRBD1 (5 bases). V dropped 7 bases and J dropped 5 bases, with 20 bases sitting between them. Germline values: CDR1 SGHAT, CDR2 FQNNGV. The CDR3 sequence is 15 residues long. DNA of the CDR3: TGTGCCAGCACCCCGAACCGGGCAGGGTTGGAGACCCAGTACTTC. Translated: CASTPNRAGLETQYF.

The chain combines TRBV19 with TRBJ1-4; 10 nucleotides match TRBD1. Germline V gene sequence: CDR1 LNHDA, CDR2 SQIVND (reference sequence). The CDR3 spans 13 residues. With 9 bases clipped from V and 7 bases from J, the junction kept 5 bases outside the gene matches. CDR3 DNA sequence: TGTGCCAGCGGGGACAGGGGTAGTGAAAAACTGTTTTTT. This sequence encodes CASGDRGSEKLFF.

This chain joins TRBV2 and TRBJ2-7; 7 positions match TRBD2. The J segment lost 4 bases and the V segment lost 6 bases, leaving 9 bases of the junction unmatched. This CDR3 has 14 amino acids. Germline CDR1 and CDR2: SNHLY and FYNNEI. As DNA, the CDR3 is TGTGCCAGCAGGCTAGGACTAGGAGTTTACGAGCAGTACTTC. It yields the protein CASRLGLGVYEQYF.

The chain carries TRBV6-1 and TRBJ2-7, with TRBD2 identical over 7 bases. CDR3 length equals 16 residues. Trimming took 0 bases from V and 4 from J; bases not matched to a gene: 9. Germline V CDR1 and CDR2: MNHNS, SASEGT. The chain's CDR3 is CASSEAYAGVTYEQYF. CDR3 nucleotides: TGTGCCAGCAGTGAAGCGTACGCGGGGGTCACGTACGAGCAGTACTTC.

This clone was detected once. At one end the junction does not follow the germline gene, possibly because of a read error. The chain links TRBV7-9 to TRBJ1-2; D is perhaps TRBD1 (5 bases). This CDR3 is built from 16 residues. CDR1 SEHNR and CDR2 FQNEAQ come from the germline V gene (reference sequence). This CDR3 is CSSSLANPPGGFGYTF. For the CDR3, the DNA is TGTTCCAGCAGCTTAGCGAATCCCCCCGGGGGGTTTGGCTACACCTTC.

The chain combines TRBV29-1 with TRBJ2-2, with TRBD2 as a possible D gene (7 bases). Germline lookup yields CDR1 SQVTM and CDR2 ANQGSEA. The V end was cut by 6 bases, the J end by 6 bases, with 14 bases between. This CDR3 contains 13 residues. CDR3 coding DNA: TGCAGCGTAGCGGGACACCGTCCCGGGGAGCTGTTTTTT. It specifies CSVAGHRPGELFF.

This clone has more than one count but fewer than ten. The CDR3 sequence is CASSFLAGGSYEQYF. As DNA, the CDR3 is TGTGCCAGCAGCTTTCTAGCGGGGGGGAGCTACGAGCAGTACTTC. The chain has TRBV7-2 and TRBJ2-7; TRBD2 matches 12 bases. Germline CDR1 reads SGHTA; CDR2 reads FQGNSA. There are 15 residues in the CDR3. After removal of 3 bases from V and 3 bases from J, the junction contained 3 bases not matched to a gene.

The CDR3 protein is CASSFQGFVYGYTF. The CDR3 nucleotides are TGTGCCAGCAGCTTTCAGGGGTTTGTCTATGGCTACACCTTC. V and J are TRBV7-2 and TRBJ1-2, with D maybe TRBD1 (6 bases). Germline-derived CDR1 and CDR2 are SGHTA and FQGNSA. Trimming removed 3 bases from V and 4 bases from J, with 12 bases in between. CDR3 length: 14 residues.

Worth noting for this clone: Germline and junction disagree at one end, which may indicate a read error. The genes are TRBV7-9 and TRBJ1-5; D remains ambiguous. This CDR3 contains 15 residues. Germline V gene sequence: CDR1 SEHNR, CDR2 FQNEAQ (reference sequence). The DNA of the CDR3 is TGTTCCAGCAGCCGGGGAGGCCCAGAGAATCAGCCCCAGCATTTT. This sequence encodes CSSSRGGPENQPQHF.

This sequence joins TRBV6-1 and TRBJ1-5; maybe TRBD1 (6 bases). Germline assignment: CDR1 MNHNS and CDR2 SASEGT. This CDR3 comprises 10 residues. V dropped 11 bases and J dropped 6 bases, with 8 bases sitting between them. The chain's CDR3 is CAAGVQPQHF. The CDR3 DNA is TGTGCCGCAGGGGTTCAGCCCCAGCATTTT.

The chain recombines TRBV30 with TRBJ1-2, with 7 bases lining up with TRBD1. CDR1 is GTSNPN and CDR2 is SVGIG in the germline V gene (reference sequence). Trimming cost V 4 bases and J 4 bases; bases outside gene matches: 15. The length of the CDR3 is 16 residues. CDR3 amino acids: CAWMPAPGTAIYGYTF. The CDR3 DNA reads TGTGCCTGGATGCCTGCACCCGGGACAGCGATCTATGGCTACACCTTC.